Below, 7 T cell receptor beta chains from the same sample are listed, as sequenced in a study of T-cell reconstitution after alpha-beta-depleted transplantation in children. It was with unique molecular identifiers that the TCRbeta library was prepared. In TCRdb, the PCR reads were re-called with MiXCR into one record per CDR3 protein. The sample records 250,000 to 400,000 distinct CDR3 sequences, roughly 25% being singletons. The specimen comprised PBMCs, mostly from graft donor cells, sampled 180 days after TCRalphabeta/CD19-depleted stem cell transplant. Source of these receptors: a male patient younger than 18 who had a stem cell transplant for acute lymphoblastic leukemia, so the T cells may come from the graft donor.

V usage is TRBV29-1 and J usage is TRBJ2-7, with D unclear. The CDR3 contains 12 residues. V was pared by 4 bases and J by 0 bases, with 7 bases between. In germline, CDR1 is SQVTM, CDR2 ANQGSEA. The CDR3 spells CSVARISYEQYF. The CDR3 DNA reads TGCAGCGTTGCGCGGATCTCCTACGAGCAGTACTTC.

The V call is TRBV15, the J call TRBJ2-3; tentatively, D is TRBD1 or TRBD2 (6 bases each). V lost 3 bases and J 5 bases, leaving 24 bases between the germline ends. CDR3 length: 18 residues. CDR1 LNHNV and CDR2 YYDKDF come from the germline V gene (reference sequence). CDR3 sequence (DNA): TGTGCCACCAGCAGCGGTTATCGCGGAGGGGGTAGGGGAGATACGCAGTATTTT. Translating it yields CATSSGYRGGGRGDTQYF.

The chain links TRBV20-1 to TRBJ2-3; D unresolved. The V end was cut by 1 base, the J end by 2 bases, with 7 bases between. This CDR3 is built from 13 residues. Germline lookup yields CDR1 DFQATT and CDR2 SNEGSKA (reference sequence). Here the CDR3 reads CSARAYSTDTQYF. DNA of the CDR3: TGCAGTGCTAGAGCGTACTCCACAGATACGCAGTATTTT.

This clonotype was seen a few times. This rearrangement joins TRBV18 to TRBJ1-2; no firm D call. The germline CDR1 and CDR2 sequences are KGHSH and LQKENI. V shed 2 bases and J shed 5 bases, with 12 bases lying between them. The CDR3 totals 14 residues. The CDR3 sequence is CASSPVEQQYGYTF. The CDR3 nucleotides are TGTGCCAGCTCACCAGTAGAACAGCAGTATGGCTACACCTTC.

This chain uses TRBV14 with TRBJ2-7; 10 nucleotides agree with TRBD1. This CDR3 is 14 amino acids long. The V gene's germline CDR1 is SGHDN and CDR2 FVKESK. The trim removed 4 bases at V and 3 bases at J, leaving 3 bases unmatched. The CDR3 DNA is TGTGCCAGCAGCCGGACAGGGGGAGTCTACGAGCAGTACTTC. This codes for CASSRTGGVYEQYF.

This clonotype was seen a handful of times. The V and J genes are TRBV20-1 and TRBJ2-7, with a tentative D call TRBD1 (5 bases). The CDR3 has 15 amino acids. Germline values: CDR1 DFQATT, CDR2 SNEGSKA (reference sequence). V lost 3 bases, J lost 3 bases, and 18 bases lay in between. The CDR3 spells CSASSQPGFLYEQYF. In DNA form, the CDR3 reads TGCAGTGCTAGTAGTCAGCCAGGGTTCCTCTACGAGCAGTACTTC.

This clonotype was seen more than once but under ten times. The chain recombines TRBV7-6 with TRBJ2-1, with 9 bases lining up with TRBD1. CDR1 and CDR2 from the germline V gene are SGHVS and FNYEAQ. The CDR3 consists of 16 residues. V was clipped by 5 bases and J by 8 bases; unmatched bases: 13. The CDR3 sequence: CASSPQSGQGGYEQFF. In DNA, the CDR3 is TGTGCCAGCAGCCCCCAGTCGGGACAGGGTGGTTATGAGCAGTTCTTC.